This is a list of T cell receptor beta chains from one sample in a study of T cells after yellow fever vaccination. MiXCR, applied by TCRdb to the 5' RACE reads, yields one record per CDR3 protein. This table has around 530,000 distinct CDR3 sequences, less than 20% appearing once. The sequences come from PBMCs, collected 5 days after the first yellow fever vaccination. Source of these receptors: a man aged 18 to 30 who received the YFV17D yellow fever vaccine. Each CDR3 is given without its conserved first and last residue. The order of the fields is J gene, V gene, CDR3 protein.

>TRBJ1-5|TRBV27
ASSFSGALQPQH
>TRBJ2-1|TRBV7-2
ASSGSGGLRGNEQF
>TRBJ2-1|TRBV5-1
ASSLAGDSNEQF
>TRBJ2-1|TRBV20-1
SARVASNEQF
>TRBJ2-3|TRBV4-1
ASSQEQGVGEDTQY
>TRBJ2-3|TRBV5-8
ASSPTKYRAPDTQY
>TRBJ2-5|TRBV20-1
SVRTGGGQETQY
>TRBJ1-1|TRBV2
ASSGGQIEAF
>TRBJ2-1|TRBV20-1
SLGGLAGYNEQF
>TRBJ1-1|TRBV7-3
ASSSFPGRTEAF
>TRBJ1-2|TRBV5-4
ASSRRQGWAGYT
>TRBJ2-2|TRBV7-6
ASSPVVGASTGELF
>TRBJ2-2|TRBV4-1
ASSPSGTGGPGELF
>TRBJ2-5|TRBV6-2/TRBV6-3
ASSFGGQQETQY
>TRBJ2-3|TRBV20-1
SASSRAGDTQY
>TRBJ2-5|TRBV7-2
ASSFSGLEETQY
>TRBJ2-3|TRBV5-1
ASSSMAGVGDTQY
>TRBJ2-3|TRBV6-5
ASSFSAGTDTQY
>TRBJ2-2|TRBV6-5
ASSYSFETGELF
>TRBJ2-7|TRBV14
ASSQGVVDYEQY
>TRBJ1-2|TRBV20-1
SARGDVLDYGYT
>TRBJ2-2|TRBV6-5
ASSYEETRNTGELF
>TRBJ1-2|TRBV20-1
SAATPTGWNGYT
>TRBJ1-4|TRBV5-1
ASSFFGVELF
>TRBJ1-4|TRBV24-1
ATRSARLF
>TRBJ1-6|TRBV4-3
ASSQGIRGSPLH
>TRBJ2-3|TRBV5-4
ASRLGDRATDTQY
>TRBJ1-2|TRBV11-2
ASSSPPGSYGYT
>TRBJ1-2|TRBV6-5
ASSYSGSGGRPPNYGYT
>TRBJ2-3|TRBV5-4
ASSLEGFGADTQY
>TRBJ2-1|TRBV5-1
ASSLPRSGAGGEQF
>TRBJ1-1|TRBV6-5
ASSYWDSNTEAF
>TRBJ2-2|TRBV5-1
ASSLGVAGTGELF
>TRBJ2-3|TRBV29-1
SVELVAGDVDTQY
>TRBJ1-4|TRBV29-1
SAGWSGEKLF
>TRBJ1-1|TRBV19
ASSIWRAENTEAF
>TRBJ2-3|TRBV4-2
ASSHVLAGTDTQY
>TRBJ2-1|TRBV23-1
ASSPSGGEDNEQF
>TRBJ2-1|TRBV5-1
AGRPTGVNEQF
>TRBJ2-1|TRBV4-1
ASSQVASGGANEQF
>TRBJ2-7|TRBV4-1
ASSQVRTGPRTYEQY
>TRBJ1-5|TRBV7-2
ASSSEGPRSNQPQH
>TRBJ2-2|TRBV10-3
AIRWWDTNTGELF
>TRBJ2-5|TRBV2
ASSESTSGARETQY
>TRBJ2-1|TRBV5-5
ASSSGPPGSNEQF
>TRBJ1-1|TRBV2
ASREPGVAF